This TCR beta chain was sequenced in a study of shared clonotypes between healthy human individuals. About the study: CD4 naive cells filled three plates per donor, CD4 memory three, CD8 naive two and CD8 memory one. Study results and limitations: Clonotype sharing among donors was thought likely to change with sequencing depth. Clonotypes that were shared across a few donors made up approximately 5% of naive CD4 clonotypes.

This clone appeared a few times. Its specificity is not known. Positively selected for CCR7, the CD45RO-negative cells used as naive CD8 cells excluded terminally differentiated effector memory CD45RA+ cells. The V gene lost 1 base and the J gene lost 4 bases, with 12 bases spanning the gap. The germline gives CDR1 SGHDT, CDR2 YYEEEE. This CDR3 spans 15 amino acids. The method was immunoSEQ multiplex PCR; TCRdb's version includes in-frame clones alone and lacks a portion of them. The sample carries fewer than 850,000 clones, roughly 96% recorded once. The chain has TRBV5-6 and TRBJ2-1; possible D gene TRBD2, 5 bases. This receptor was identified in a man aged 30 to 45 in good health. Sequencing was carried out using naive CD8+ T cells sorted from blood. The CDR3 DNA is TGTGCCAGCAGCTTGTCGGGGTTAGGGTACAATGAGCAGTTCTTC. It encodes CASSLSGLGYNEQFF.